Below, 7 T cell receptor beta chains from the same sample are listed, as sequenced in a study of T-cell memory formation after mild COVID-19. Via MiXCR, TCRdb re-called the 5' RACE reads, giving one row per CDR3 protein. Of more than 450,000 distinct CDR3 sequences listed, more than 15% are singletons. The source material was PBMCs or a T cell subset sorted from them (not recorded which). These receptors all stem from an adult woman who had mild COVID-19 (a few samples of this study predate the infection). Cell type and time point are not known.

This CDR3 reads CSLADPNTGELFF. In nucleotides, the CDR3 is TGCAGCCTAGCGGACCCGAACACCGGGGAGCTGTTTTTT. The gene calls are TRBV20-1 and TRBJ2-2, with 7 positions matching TRBD2. The germline V gene has CDR1 DFQATT and CDR2 SNEGSKA (reference sequence). The CDR3 runs 13 residues.

The chain is built from TRBV11-2 and TRBJ2-3; a weak D match, TRBD1 (5 bases). Trimming removed 5 bases at V and 6 bases at J, with 15 bases between. CDR1 is SGHAT, CDR2 FQNNGV, per germline. This CDR3 spans 14 amino acids. CDR3 coding DNA: TGTGCCAGCAGCACTCAGGGCGTAGGGGATACGCAGTATTTT. This encodes CASSTQGVGDTQYF.

The chain carries TRBV27 and TRBJ2-3; D is perhaps TRBD1 (5 bases). There are 20 residues in the CDR3. Germline lookup yields CDR1 MNHEY and CDR2 SMNVEV (reference sequence). V lost 6 bases to trimming and J lost 0 bases, with 28 bases between them. CDR3 protein: CASSPRWSWVRGTSTDTQYF. For the CDR3, the DNA is TGTGCCAGCAGCCCCCGATGGAGTTGGGTTAGGGGTACAAGCACAGATACGCAGTATTTT.

This sequence joins TRBV3-1 and TRBJ1-2, with unresolved D. Germline-derived CDR1 and CDR2 are LGHDT and YNNKEL (reference sequence). V gave up 1 base and J gave up 3 bases, with 15 bases separating them. This CDR3 is 16 amino acids long. CDR3 amino acids: CASSQGSVEVYYGYTF. CDR3 nucleotide sequence: TGTGCCAGCAGCCAAGGATCCGTAGAGGTCTACTATGGCTACACCTTC. Variable domain in full (rest from reference TRBV3-1 and TRBJ1-2): DTAVSQTPKYLVTQMGNDKSIKCEQNLGHDTMYWYKQDSKKFLKIMFSYNNKELIINETVPNRFSPKSPDKAHLNLHINSLELGDSAVYFCASSQGSVEVYYGYTFGSGTRLTVV.

The chain combines TRBV7-2 with TRBJ2-2; D is uncertain. The CDR3 has 14 amino acids. V was trimmed by 7 bases and J by 6 bases, leaving 15 bases between them. Germline assignment: CDR1 SGHTA and CDR2 FQGNSA. The CDR3 spells CASTRRLSSGELFF. CDR3 bases: TGTGCCAGCACCCGGCGTTTAAGCTCCGGGGAGCTGTTTTTT.

The gene calls are TRBV19 and TRBJ1-1, with a tentative D call TRBD1 (5 bases). The CDR3 runs to 13 residues. The ends were cut back, 6 bases at V and 9 bases at J, with 17 bases in the middle. The germline V gene has CDR1 LNHDA and CDR2 SQIVND (reference sequence). CDR3 sequence (DNA): TGTGCCAGTAGACGAACGGGGGGACCGAAAGCTTTCTTT. It translates to CASRRTGGPKAFF.

This clonotype was picked up a small number of times. This chain links TRBV12-3 or TRBV12-4 with TRBJ2-5, with 10 bases matching TRBD1. Trimming removed 3 bases from V and 7 bases from J; junction bases left unmatched: 8. The CDR3 sequence is 15 residues long. The CDR3 here is CASSFNGQGEGTQYF. In nucleotides, the CDR3 is TGTGCCAGCAGTTTTAACGGACAGGGGGAGGGGACCCAGTACTTC.